A selection of T cell receptor beta chains follows, all from one sample in a study of human T cells and chemical hapten exposure. TCRdb ran MiXCR on the RACE reads and lists one entry per CDR3 protein. The sample lists about 71,000 distinct CDR3 sequences; 7.5% to 10% were seen once. Sequencing was performed on whole blood, taken in connection with sensitization to the hapten diphenylcyclopropenone (DPC). These receptors were obtained from a woman aged 40-49 years with alopecia areata. Some clones in this sample may be carry-over from other donors' samples. CDR3s include the opening cysteine and the closing phenylalanine or tryptophan. A D gene is named only where the DNA matches it firmly. Size values are once, few and many counts, or a class for expanded clones, and some rows have none.

V gene	J gene	D gene	clone size	CDR3 DNA	CDR3 protein
TRBV7-9	TRBJ2-7	.	many	TGTGCCAGCAGCTTTGGAAGGGGGTCCTACGAGCAGTACTTC	CASSFGRGSYEQYF
TRBV10-3	TRBJ2-7	.	many	TGTGCCATCAGTGACCCGGGGACATCCTACGAGCAGTACTTC	CAISDPGTSYEQYF
TRBV9	TRBJ2-7	.	many	TGTGCCAGCAGCGCCTTTCCATCGGACGAGCAGTACTTC	CASSAFPSDEQYF
TRBV12-3/TRBV12-4	TRBJ1-4	.	many	TGTGCCAGCAATCGCAGGGCGAACGAGAAACTGTTTTTT	CASNRRANEKLFF
TRBV27	TRBJ2-7	.	.	TGTGCCAGCCCAGTAACAGCCTTCTACGAGCAGTACTTC	CASPVTAFYEQYF
TRBV2	TRBJ2-5	TRBD2	.	TGTGCCAGCAGTCTTAGCGGGGGGATTGGGACCCAGTACTTC	CASSLSGGIGTQYF
TRBV20-1	TRBJ2-2	.	few	TGCAGTGCTAGCGGGACTTCGAACACCGGGGAGCTGTTTTTT	CSASGTSNTGELFF
TRBV7-9	TRBJ1-1	TRBD1	many	TGTGCCAGGCGGACAGGCCGACTTGTGGACACTGAAGCTTTCTTT	CARRTGRLVDTEAFF
TRBV7-9	TRBJ2-3	TRBD1	.	TGTGCCAGCAGCCGGGACAGGCAGGCGGATACGCAGTATTTT	CASSRDRQADTQYF
TRBV6-1	TRBJ2-1	.	many	TGTGCCAGCAGCACTAGGGACCCCTCCTACAATGAGCAGTTCTTC	CASSTRDPSYNEQFF
TRBV4-1	TRBJ2-1	.	many	TGCGCCAGCAGCCAAGATTTAAGGGGGGTCCACAATGAGCAGTTCTTC	CASSQDLRGVHNEQFF
TRBV19	TRBJ1-2	.	few	TGTGCCAGTAGCGGCTTCCAGGGGCATGGCTACACCTTC	CASSGFQGHGYTF
TRBV20-1	TRBJ2-1	.	few	TGCAGTGCTCGACAGTTCTATGAGCAGTTCTTC	CSARQFYEQFF
TRBV13	TRBJ1-2	.	many	TGTGCCAGCAGCCCCCCTTCGCGGGAGGACTATGGCTACACCTTC	CASSPPSREDYGYTF
TRBV20-1	TRBJ1-2	.	many	TGCAGTGCGGTGGAATATGGCTACACCTTC	CSAVEYGYTF
TRBV5-4	TRBJ1-1	.	few	TGTGCCAGCAGCAGCCCATCCAACAGCGGGACACGGAACACTGAAGCTTTCTTT	CASSSPSNSGTRNTEAFF
TRBV16	TRBJ2-2	TRBD1	.	TGTGCCAGCAGCCAGAGGACAGGGGACGGCGGGGAGCTGTTTTTT	CASSQRTGDGGELFF
TRBV6-2/TRBV6-3	TRBJ2-1	TRBD1	.	TGTGCCAGCAGTTTAGGACAGGGGCAGTTCTTC	CASSLGQGQFF
TRBV20-1	TRBJ2-7	TRBD2	.	TGCAGGTTCCTAGCGGGGGGGAACGAGCAGTACTTC	CRFLAGGNEQYF
TRBV30	TRBJ1-4	.	.	TGTGCCTGGAGTGCCCCCCCGGGGGCAGGTTATGAAAAACTGTTTTTT	CAWSAPPGAGYEKLFF
TRBV12-5	TRBJ1-2	.	few	TGTGCTAGTGGTTCCACCCAGTCTAACTATGGCTACACCTTC	CASGSTQSNYGYTF
TRBV20-1	TRBJ1-2	.	many	TGCAGTCCATGGGCGGGGGGAGAGGGCTATGGCTACACCTTC	CSPWAGGEGYGYTF
TRBV6-1	TRBJ2-3	.	.	TGTGCCAGCAGTGACAGGGCGGTGTTCGGCGCAGATACGCAGTATTTT	CASSDRAVFGADTQYF
TRBV11-2	TRBJ2-2	TRBD2	few	TGTGCCAGCAGCTTACCTAGCGGGGGGCTGAGGAAAACCGGGGAGCTGTTTTTT	CASSLPSGGLRKTGELFF
TRBV30	TRBJ2-2	.	many	TGTGCCTGGAGCTCGGGGGCGAACACCGGGGAGCTGTTTTTT	CAWSSGANTGELFF
TRBV7-8	TRBJ1-2	.	many	TGTGCCAGCAGCCGGGAGGGAGGGGCGATCTATGGCTACACCTTC	CASSREGGAIYGYTF
TRBV30	TRBJ2-1	TRBD1	.	TGTGCCTGGGGGCTCCGGGACAGGGCCAATGAGCAGTTCTTC	CAWGLRDRANEQFF
TRBV11-2	TRBJ1-2	.	many	TGTGCCAGCAGCTTTGTTGAGGGAAACTATGGCTACACCTTC	CASSFVEGNYGYTF
TRBV20-1	TRBJ2-5	TRBD2	few	TGCAGTGCCAGCCCCGGGGGGGGAGGACAAGAGACCCAGTACTTC	CSASPGGGGQETQYF
TRBV4-2	TRBJ1-2	.	many	TGTGCCAGCAGCCAGGGCCCTGGGCAGGTTGGGTATGGCTACACCTTC	CASSQGPGQVGYGYTF
TRBV5-1	TRBJ1-2	.	many	TGCGCCAGCAGCATCTCTAGTACTCCTAACTATGGCTACACCTTC	CASSISSTPNYGYTF
TRBV11-3	TRBJ2-7	.	many	TGTGCCAGCAGCTCCGGACTATACTACGAGCAGTACTTC	CASSSGLYYEQYF
TRBV10-3	TRBJ2-3	TRBD2	many	TGTGCCATCAGTGCCGGAGGGGCTAGCGGGGGTGCAGATACGCAGTATTTT	CAISAGGASGGADTQYF
TRBV6-6	TRBJ1-2	.	many	TGTGCCAGCAGAGGGGGGAGTAGGGCTAACTATGGCTACACCTTC	CASRGGSRANYGYTF
TRBV2	TRBJ1-2	.	few	TGTGCCAGCAGCGCCCTCCCGGGACGCCCGATAGACACCTTC	CASSALPGRPIDTF
TRBV5-1	TRBJ2-1	.	.	TGCGCCAGCAGTTTCGACACATACAATGAGCAGTTCTTC	CASSFDTYNEQFF
TRBV7-9	TRBJ1-6	.	.	TGTGCCAGCAGCTCGCCGGACAGATTTTATAATTCACCCCTCCACTTT	CASSSPDRFYNSPLHF
TRBV7-2	TRBJ2-3	TRBD2	few	TGTGCCAGCAGCTTAGTCAGCGGGGCTAGCACAGATACGCAGTATTTT	CASSLVSGASTDTQYF
TRBV27	TRBJ1-2	.	few	TGTGCCAGCAGTAACGGACAGTTTGTAGGTGGCTACACCTTC	CASSNGQFVGGYTF
TRBV6-2/TRBV6-3	TRBJ2-4	.	.	TGTGCCAGCAGTCCACAGGAGAGTAGCATTCAGTACTTC	CASSPQESSIQYF
TRBV2	TRBJ1-1	.	many	TGTGCCAGCAGTGAAAGACAGAACACTGAAGCTTTCTTT	CASSERQNTEAFF
TRBV7-2	TRBJ2-2	.	.	TGTGCCAGCAGCTTAATCCTAGCCGTATCCGTGGAGCTGTTTTTT	CASSLILAVSVELFF
TRBV21-1	TRBJ1-2	.	.	TGTGCCAGCAGCAAAGCGCGGGATACTGGGCAGGGGAATGTCGGCTACACCTTC	CASSKARDTGQGNVGYTF
TRBV9	TRBJ1-3	.	many	TGTGCCAGCAGCCCTATTGGGGGAACGGAAAACACCATATATTTT	CASSPIGGTENTIYF
TRBV12-3/TRBV12-4	TRBJ1-1	.	few	TGTGCCAGCAGTGGACGGACGGGGGTCACTGAAGCTTTCTTT	CASSGRTGVTEAFF
TRBV7-9	TRBJ2-1	.	few	TGTGCCAGCAGCTTAGGAGGGGCAGGACAGAGCTCCTACAATGAGCAGTTCTTC	CASSLGGAGQSSYNEQFF
TRBV4-2	TRBJ2-1	TRBD1	.	TGTGCCAGCAGCCAAGATTTAGGCCCGGACAGGGCGGAGTTCTTC	CASSQDLGPDRAEFF
TRBV9	TRBJ2-5	.	many	TGTGCCAGCAGTCTTACAGGGAGCGGGGAGACCCAGTACTTC	CASSLTGSGETQYF
TRBV18	TRBJ2-7	TRBD1	.	TGTGCCAGCTCCCTGAATTCCGGGACAGGGGGCACCACCTACGAGCAGTACTTC	CASSLNSGTGGTTYEQYF